This TCR beta chain was captured in a study of technical replicates of blood from several donors. Germline loops: CDR1 SQVTM, CDR2 ANQGSEA. The J segment lost 3 bases and the V segment lost 6 bases, leaving 0 bases of the junction unmatched. CDR3 length: 12 residues. Data came from immunoSEQ multiplex PCR; TCRdb stores just in-frame clones and leaves some out. The sample carries about 76,000 clones, about 91% recorded once. The clonotype comes from a human donor in good health. The specimen sequenced was T cells isolated from PBMCs. The chain is built from TRBV29-1 and TRBJ2-5, with TRBD1 matching over 11 bases. The CDR3 loop is CSVGQGEETQYF. In DNA, the CDR3 is TGCAGCGTGGGACAGGGGGAAGAGACCCAGTACTTC.